The 20 T cell receptor beta chains in this list originate from one sample, sequenced in a study of blood T cell repertoires in COVID-19. Profiling relied on immunoSEQ multiplex PCR, and the TCRdb table lists in-frame clones only, not all of them. This table has fewer than 250,000 clones, 65% to 80% appearing once. Sequenced input: PBMCs or T cells enriched from blood (not recorded which). Every receptor here comes from a woman aged 45-60 years with acute COVID-19.

The chain links TRBV4-1 to TRBJ2-2; the D gene is possibly TRBD2 (5 bases). Deletions cut 0 bases from V and 0 bases from J, with 8 bases between. In germline, CDR1 is MGHRA, CDR2 YSYEKL. This CDR3 comprises 16 residues. CDR3 in amino acids: CASSQDEGPNTGELFF. The DNA for the CDR3 is TGCGCCAGCAGCCAAGACGAGGGCCCGAACACCGGGGAGCTGTTTTTT.

This clone was seen more than once but under ten times. V usage is TRBV5-8 and J usage is TRBJ2-7; TRBD2 is a possible D gene (5 bases). CDR1 and CDR2 (germline): SGHTS, YDEGEE. There are 14 residues in the CDR3. The V end was cut by 4 bases, the J end by 4 bases, with 15 bases between. CDR3 in amino acids: CASSLVEGAYEQYV. DNA of the CDR3: TGTGCCAGCAGCCTCGTCGAGGGCGCGTACGAGCAGTACGTC.

In DNA, the CDR3 is TGCGCCAGCAGCGAGACTAGCGGGGGTTTCGAGACCCAGTACTTC. Amino acid sequence: CASSETSGGFETQYF. The chain joins TRBV5-1 to TRBJ2-5; 12 nucleotides agree with TRBD2. V dropped 4 bases and J dropped 5; count of bases not matched to a gene: 6. CDR3 length: 15 residues. Per germline, CDR1 SGHRS and CDR2 YFSETQ.

The chain couples TRBV14 to TRBJ1-1; a weak D match, TRBD1 (5 bases). The germline CDR1 and CDR2 sequences are SGHDN and FVKESK. V was shortened by 6 bases and J by 1 base, with 15 bases between the two germline ends. CDR3 length: 15 residues. The CDR3 reads CASSPPQGWNTEAFF. In DNA, the CDR3 is TGTGCCAGCAGTCCCCCCCAGGGATGGAACACTGAAGCTTTCTTT.

This clone was observed a handful of times. The rearrangement joins TRBV19 to TRBJ1-2; D possibly corresponds to TRBD1 (6 bases). CDR1 and CDR2 (germline): LNHDA, SQIVND (reference sequence). Trimming removed 10 bases from V and 4 bases from J, with 22 bases in between. The CDR3 spans 15 residues. The CDR3 spells CATTKTGTPGYGYTF. CDR3 DNA: TGTGCCACCACTAAAACCGGGACACCAGGCTATGGCTACACCTTC.

The V gene is TRBV24-1, the J gene TRBJ2-5, with 10 nucleotides matching TRBD2. CDR3 size: 19 residues. Losses at the gene ends were 1 base for V and 2 bases for J; bases not matched to a gene: 12. The V gene's germline CDR1 is KGHDR and CDR2 SFDVKD. The CDR3 DNA reads TGTGCCACCAGTGATTTATCGTCTAGCGGGGGAAACATACAAGAGACCCAGTACTTC. Protein sequence: CATSDLSSSGGNIQETQYF.

In its sample, this clone was seen once. This sequence joins TRBV19 and TRBJ1-2, with D uncertain. V gave up 5 bases and J gave up 12 bases, with 16 bases separating them. CDR3 size: 12 residues. The germline gives CDR1 LNHDA, CDR2 SQIVND (reference sequence). The CDR3 nucleotides are TGTGCCAGTAGTCCACGGGTTCCACGGCACACCTTC. Residues: CASSPRVPRHTF.

The chain uses TRBV25-1 and TRBJ1-1; 10 bases agree with TRBD1. Germline V gene lookup returns CDR1 MGHDK and CDR2 SYGVNS. Trimming cost V 4 bases and J 5 bases; bases outside gene matches: 7. The CDR3 runs to 15 residues. The CDR3 reads CASSGDRGSRTEAFF. For the CDR3, the DNA is TGTGCCAGCAGTGGGGACAGGGGAAGTAGGACTGAAGCTTTCTTT.

This clone was seen once. J is TRBJ1-3 and V is TRBV5-6, with D hard to call. CDR1 is SGHDT and CDR2 is YYEEEE in the germline V gene. V was cut by 0 bases and J by 0 bases, with 7 bases left in between. There are 15 residues in the CDR3. CDR3 residues: CASSLEELSGNTIYF. CDR3 nucleotide sequence: TGTGCCAGCAGCTTGGAGGAGCTCTCTGGAAACACCATATATTTT.

This chain links TRBV11-2 with TRBJ1-2; 7 bases align to TRBD1. CDR1 and CDR2 from the germline V gene are SGHAT and FQNNGV. V lost 3 bases and J lost 3; bases outside the gene matches: 1. This CDR3 contains 13 residues. The CDR3 sequence: CASSFGQDYGYTF. For the CDR3, the DNA is TGTGCCAGCAGCTTTGGACAGGACTATGGCTACACCTTC. Complete variable domain (other parts from reference TRBV11-2 and TRBJ1-2): EAGVAQSPRYKIIEKRQSVAFWCNPISGHATLYWYQQILGQGPKLLIQFQNNGVVDDSQLPKDRFSAERLKGVDSTLKIQPAKLEDSAVYLCASSFGQDYGYTFGSGTRLTVV.

The chain joins TRBV6-5 to TRBJ1-4, with a weak D call TRBD1 (6 bases). CDR1 is MNHEY, CDR2 SVGAGI, per germline. The CDR3 is 13 residues long. With 7 bases removed from V and 5 bases from J, the gap between germline ends came to 11 bases. The CDR3 here is CASTRTVNEKLFF. CDR3 DNA: TGTGCCAGCACCCGGACAGTAAATGAAAAACTGTTTTTT.

The chain links TRBV6-5 to TRBJ1-4; D is uncertain. The germline V and J ends were trimmed by 6 bases and 0 bases, with 11 bases remaining between them. The CDR3 covers 15 residues. Germline CDR1 reads MNHEY; CDR2 reads SVGAGI. This CDR3 is CASRVGSTTNEKLFF. The CDR3 coding sequence is TGTGCCAGCAGGGTGGGCTCTACAACTAATGAAAAACTGTTTTTT.

V is TRBV19 and J is TRBJ2-5; D not certain. The CDR3 runs to 13 residues. V was cut by 7 bases and J by 5 bases, with 14 bases left in between. The V gene's germline CDR1 is LNHDA and CDR2 SQIVND (reference sequence). CDR3 nucleotides: TGTGCCAGTACCAACCCCTTCGGGGAGACCCAGTACTTC. Its protein product is CASTNPFGETQYF.

This clone was seen at least ten times. The chain recombines TRBV28 with TRBJ1-2; 9 bases match TRBD1. V lost 2 bases, J lost 4 bases, and 5 bases stayed unmatched. The CDR3 is 15 residues long. CDR1 and CDR2 (germline): MDHEN, SYDVKM. The DNA for the CDR3 is TGTGCCAGCAGTTTAAGGGACAGGGAGTTCTATGGCTACACCTTC. It yields the protein CASSLRDREFYGYTF.

This rearrangement joins TRBV5-4 to TRBJ1-1; 10 positions match TRBD1. CDR1 SGHNT and CDR2 YYREEE come from the germline V gene (reference sequence). The J segment lost 6 bases and the V segment lost 4 bases, leaving 9 bases of the junction unmatched. The CDR3 extends over 15 amino acids. The CDR3: CASSIPTGGAAEAFF. The CDR3, as DNA: TGTGCCAGCAGCATCCCGACAGGGGGCGCCGCTGAAGCTTTCTTT.

The chain uses TRBV5-1 and TRBJ1-4; 8 bases fit TRBD1. Trimming took 0 bases from V and 7 from J; bases not matched to a gene: 2. Per germline, CDR1 SGHRS and CDR2 YFSETQ. The CDR3 covers 14 residues. The chain's CDR3 is CASSLGQGREKLFF. The CDR3 nucleotides are TGCGCCAGCAGCTTGGGACAGGGGCGTGAAAAACTGTTTTTT.

The chain combines TRBV14 with TRBJ1-1; 7 nucleotides align to TRBD1. With V trimmed by 3 bases and J by 0 bases, 4 bases remained unmatched. This CDR3 comprises 15 residues. Germline V gene data show CDR1 as SGHDN and CDR2 as FVKESK. CDR3 sequence: CASSQTGSMNTEAFF. CDR3 sequence (DNA): TGTGCCAGCAGCCAGACAGGGTCGATGAACACTGAAGCTTTCTTT.

The gene calls are TRBV27 and TRBJ1-2; 7 nucleotides align to TRBD1. The germline CDR1 and CDR2 sequences are MNHEY and SMNVEV (reference sequence). This CDR3 has 17 residues. Trimming at V came to 7 bases and at J to 5 bases, leaving 19 bases not matched to a gene. CDR3 bases: TGTGCCAGCACCCGAGCAGGAGGGGGCGCCGCAAGTTATGGCTACACCTTC. Translated, it gives CASTRAGGGAASYGYTF.

There are a few counts of this clone. The V and J genes are TRBV30 and TRBJ1-1; 7 nucleotides match TRBD1. J lost 1 base, V lost 8 bases, and 4 bases had no gene match. The germline V gene encodes CDR1 GTSNPN and CDR2 SVGIG (reference sequence). CDR3 length: 12 amino acids. In nucleotides, the CDR3 is TGTGCCACAGCAGGGGGGAACACTGAAGCTTTCTTT. The encoded protein is CATAGGNTEAFF.

This clone was seen more than once but under ten times. Other DNA sequences in this specimen translate into the identical CDR3. V is TRBV29-1 and J is TRBJ2-1; 13 bases are shared with TRBD2. CDR1 is SQVTM and CDR2 is ANQGSEA in the germline V gene. This CDR3 is built from 16 residues. V lost 3 bases and J lost 0; bases outside the gene matches: 2. This CDR3 reads CSVEGLAGYSYNEQFF. The CDR3 bases are TGCAGCGTTGAGGGACTAGCGGGGTACTCCTACAATGAGCAGTTCTTC.